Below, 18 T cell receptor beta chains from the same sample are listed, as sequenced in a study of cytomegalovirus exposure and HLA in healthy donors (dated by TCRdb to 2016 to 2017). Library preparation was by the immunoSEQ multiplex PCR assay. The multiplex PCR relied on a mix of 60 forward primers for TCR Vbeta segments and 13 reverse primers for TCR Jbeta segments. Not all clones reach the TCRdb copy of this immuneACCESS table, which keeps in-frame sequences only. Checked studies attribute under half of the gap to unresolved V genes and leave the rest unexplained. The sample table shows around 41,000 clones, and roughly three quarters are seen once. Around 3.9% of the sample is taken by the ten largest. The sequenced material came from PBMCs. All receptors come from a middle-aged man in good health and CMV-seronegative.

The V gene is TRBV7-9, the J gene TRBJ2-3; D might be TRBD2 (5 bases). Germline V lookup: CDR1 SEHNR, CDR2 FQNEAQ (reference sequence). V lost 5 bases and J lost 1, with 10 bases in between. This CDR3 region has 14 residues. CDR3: CASSPRRGTDTQYF. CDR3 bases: TGTGCCAGCAGCCCTCGGCGGGGCACAGATACGCAGTATTTT.

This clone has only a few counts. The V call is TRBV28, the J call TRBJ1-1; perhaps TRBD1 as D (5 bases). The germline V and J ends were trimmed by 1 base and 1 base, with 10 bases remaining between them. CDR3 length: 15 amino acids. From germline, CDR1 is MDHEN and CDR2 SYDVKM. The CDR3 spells CASSLYRRKNTEAFF. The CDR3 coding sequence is TGTGCCAGCAGTTTATACAGGCGGAAGAACACTGAAGCTTTCTTT. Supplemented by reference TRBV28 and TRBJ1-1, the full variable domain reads DVKVTQSSRYLVKRTGEKVFLECVQDMDHENMFWYRQDPGLGLRLIYFSYDVKMKEKGDIPEGYSVSREKKERFSLILESASTNQTSMYLCASSLYRRKNTEAFFGQGTRLTVV.

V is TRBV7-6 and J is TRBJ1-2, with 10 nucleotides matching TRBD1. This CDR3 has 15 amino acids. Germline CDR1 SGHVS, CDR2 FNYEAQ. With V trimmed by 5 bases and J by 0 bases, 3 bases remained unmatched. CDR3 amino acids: CASSPGTGANYGYTF. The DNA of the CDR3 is TGTGCCAGCAGCCCAGGGACAGGGGCTAACTATGGCTACACCTTC.

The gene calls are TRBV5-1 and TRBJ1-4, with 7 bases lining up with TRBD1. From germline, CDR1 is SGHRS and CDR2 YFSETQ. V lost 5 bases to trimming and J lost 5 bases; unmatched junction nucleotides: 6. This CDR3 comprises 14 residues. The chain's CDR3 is CASSRGTVNEKLFF. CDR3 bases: TGCGCCAGCAGTCGCGGGACAGTGAATGAAAAACTGTTTTTT.

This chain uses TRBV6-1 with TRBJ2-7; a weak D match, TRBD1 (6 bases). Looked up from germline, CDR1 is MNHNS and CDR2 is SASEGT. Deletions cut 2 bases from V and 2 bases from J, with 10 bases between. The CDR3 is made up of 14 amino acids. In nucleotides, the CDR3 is TGTGCCAGCAGTGAACTTTCAGGGGCCTACGAGCAGTACTTC. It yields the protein CASSELSGAYEQYF.

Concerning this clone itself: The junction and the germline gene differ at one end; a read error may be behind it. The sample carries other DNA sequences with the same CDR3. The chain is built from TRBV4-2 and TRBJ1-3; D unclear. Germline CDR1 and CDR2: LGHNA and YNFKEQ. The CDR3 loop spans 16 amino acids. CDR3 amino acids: CASSQVEGNSGNTIYF. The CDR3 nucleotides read TGTGCCAGCAGCCAAGTGGAGGGAAACTCTGGAAATACCATATATTTT.

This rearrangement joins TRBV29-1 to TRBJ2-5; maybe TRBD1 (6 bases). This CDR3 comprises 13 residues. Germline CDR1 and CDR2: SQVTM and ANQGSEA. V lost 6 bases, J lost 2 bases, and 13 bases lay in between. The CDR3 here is CSVSGTSQETQYF. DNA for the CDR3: TGCAGCGTCTCCGGGACATCACAAGAGACCCAGTACTTC.

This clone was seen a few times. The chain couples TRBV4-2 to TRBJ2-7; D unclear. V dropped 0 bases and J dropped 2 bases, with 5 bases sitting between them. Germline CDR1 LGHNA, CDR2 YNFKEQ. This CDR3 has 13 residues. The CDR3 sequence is CASSQEVAYEQYF. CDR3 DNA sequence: TGTGCCAGCAGCCAAGAAGTAGCCTACGAGCAGTACTTC.

In DNA form, the CDR3 reads TGTGCCAGCAGCTTGGGCGTGCCGGGACAGCGCTATGGCTACACCTTC. Encoded protein: CASSLGVPGQRYGYTF. The rearrangement uses TRBV5-4 and TRBJ1-2; TRBD1 matches 7 bases. The J segment lost 4 bases and the V segment lost 0 bases, leaving 9 bases of the junction unmatched. This CDR3 has 16 residues. Germline V gene data show CDR1 as SGHNT and CDR2 as YYREEE (reference sequence).

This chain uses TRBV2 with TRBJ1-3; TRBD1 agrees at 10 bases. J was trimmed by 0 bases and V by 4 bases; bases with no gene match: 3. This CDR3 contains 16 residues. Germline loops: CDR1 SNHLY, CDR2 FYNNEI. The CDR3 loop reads CASSGDRGFSGNTIYF. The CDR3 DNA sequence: TGTGCCAGCAGTGGGGACAGGGGCTTCTCTGGAAACACCATATATTTT.

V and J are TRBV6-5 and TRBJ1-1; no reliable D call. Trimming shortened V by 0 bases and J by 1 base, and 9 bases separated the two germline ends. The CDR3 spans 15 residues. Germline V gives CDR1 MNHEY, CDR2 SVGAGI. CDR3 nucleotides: TGTGCCAGCAGTTACTCACCCAGAGGGAACACTGAAGCTTTCTTT. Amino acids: CASSYSPRGNTEAFF.

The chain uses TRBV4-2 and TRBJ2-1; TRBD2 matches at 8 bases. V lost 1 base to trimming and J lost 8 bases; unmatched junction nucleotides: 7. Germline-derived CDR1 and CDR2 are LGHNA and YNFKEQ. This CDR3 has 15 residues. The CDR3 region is CASSQVSGVGDEQFF. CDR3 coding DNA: TGTGCCAGCAGCCAAGTTAGCGGGGTAGGCGATGAGCAGTTCTTC.

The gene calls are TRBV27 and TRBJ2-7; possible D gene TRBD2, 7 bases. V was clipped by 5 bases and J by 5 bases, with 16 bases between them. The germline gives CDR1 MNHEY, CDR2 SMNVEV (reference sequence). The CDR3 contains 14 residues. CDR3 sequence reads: CASSGRGATHEQYF. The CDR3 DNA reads TGTGCCAGCAGTGGACGGGGGGCGACCCACGAGCAGTACTTC.

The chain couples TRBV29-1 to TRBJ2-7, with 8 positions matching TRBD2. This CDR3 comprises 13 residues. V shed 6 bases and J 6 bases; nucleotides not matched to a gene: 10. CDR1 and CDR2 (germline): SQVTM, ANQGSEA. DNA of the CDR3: TGCAGCGTGGGGTACGGGGGGGCCGGCGAGCAGTACTTC. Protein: CSVGYGGAGEQYF.

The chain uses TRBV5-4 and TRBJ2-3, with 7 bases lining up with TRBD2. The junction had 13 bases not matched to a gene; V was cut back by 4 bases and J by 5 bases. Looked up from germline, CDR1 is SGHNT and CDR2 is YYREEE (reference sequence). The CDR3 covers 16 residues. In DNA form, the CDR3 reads TGTGCCAGCAGCAAAGGCGCTACTAGCGTGATAGATACGCAGTATTTT. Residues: CASSKGATSVIDTQYF.

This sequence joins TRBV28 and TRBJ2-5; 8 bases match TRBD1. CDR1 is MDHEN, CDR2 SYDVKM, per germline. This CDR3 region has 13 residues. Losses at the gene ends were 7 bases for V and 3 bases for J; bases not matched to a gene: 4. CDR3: CASTGQAKETQYF. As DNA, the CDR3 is TGTGCCAGCACGGGACAGGCAAAAGAGACCCAGTACTTC.

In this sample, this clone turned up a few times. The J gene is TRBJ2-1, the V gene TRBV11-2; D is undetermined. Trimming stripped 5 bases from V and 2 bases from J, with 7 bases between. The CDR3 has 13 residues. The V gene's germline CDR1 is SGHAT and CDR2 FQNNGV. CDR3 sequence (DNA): TGTGCCAGCAGCCCACAACCCTACAATGAGCAGTTCTTC. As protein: CASSPQPYNEQFF.

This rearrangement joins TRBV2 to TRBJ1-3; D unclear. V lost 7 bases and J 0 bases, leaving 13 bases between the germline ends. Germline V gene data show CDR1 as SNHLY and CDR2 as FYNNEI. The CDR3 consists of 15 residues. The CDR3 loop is CASKTAPGSGNTIYF. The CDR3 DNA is TGTGCCAGCAAGACTGCTCCTGGCTCTGGAAACACCATATATTTT. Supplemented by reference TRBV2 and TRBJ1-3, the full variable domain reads EPEVTQTPSHQVTQMGQEVILRCVPISNHLYFYWYRQILGQKVEFLVSFYNNEISEKSEIFDDQFSVERPDGSNFTLKIRSTKLEDSAMYFCASKTAPGSGNTIYFGEGSWLTVV.